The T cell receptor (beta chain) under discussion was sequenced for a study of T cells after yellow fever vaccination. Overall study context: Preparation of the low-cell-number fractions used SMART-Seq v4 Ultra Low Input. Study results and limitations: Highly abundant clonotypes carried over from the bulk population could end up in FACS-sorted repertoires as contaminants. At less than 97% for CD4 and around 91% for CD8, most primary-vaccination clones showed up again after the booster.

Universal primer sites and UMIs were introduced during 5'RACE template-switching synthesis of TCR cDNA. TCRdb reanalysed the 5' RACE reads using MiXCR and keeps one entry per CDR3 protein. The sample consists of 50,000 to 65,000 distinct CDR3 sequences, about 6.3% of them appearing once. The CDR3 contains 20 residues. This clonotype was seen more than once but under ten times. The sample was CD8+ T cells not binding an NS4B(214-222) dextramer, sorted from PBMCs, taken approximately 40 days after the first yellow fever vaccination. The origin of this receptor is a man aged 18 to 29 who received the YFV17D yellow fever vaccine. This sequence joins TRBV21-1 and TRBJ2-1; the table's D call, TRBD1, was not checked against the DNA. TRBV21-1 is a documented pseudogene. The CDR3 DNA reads TGTGCCAGCAGCAAAGCGCTTTCGGGGTCTTCCCCGGGGAATCCTACTGAGCAGTTCTTC. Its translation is CASSKALSGSSPGNPTEQFF.